This TCR beta chain was sequenced during a study of tumor-infiltrating lymphocytes in oesophageal squamous cell carcinoma. J lost 10 bases, V lost 5 bases, and 15 bases had no gene match. The CDR3 contains 16 residues. Germline lookup yields CDR1 MNHEY and CDR2 SMNVEV (reference sequence). TCRdb processed the PCR reads anew with MiXCR; each CDR3 protein has one entry. The sample has 15,000 to 20,000 distinct CDR3 sequences, 45% to 50% seen once; the top ten hold over 15%. This clonotype appeared once. Sequencing was carried out using esophageal tumor tissue. This TCR came from a male donor with esophageal squamous cell carcinoma. This chain uses TRBV27 with TRBJ2-1; TRBD2 matches 9 bases. In DNA form, the CDR3 reads TGTGCCAGCAGTATCATGACTAGCGGCTCCTCCTACGAGCAGTTCTTC. It yields the protein CASSIMTSGSSYEQFF.